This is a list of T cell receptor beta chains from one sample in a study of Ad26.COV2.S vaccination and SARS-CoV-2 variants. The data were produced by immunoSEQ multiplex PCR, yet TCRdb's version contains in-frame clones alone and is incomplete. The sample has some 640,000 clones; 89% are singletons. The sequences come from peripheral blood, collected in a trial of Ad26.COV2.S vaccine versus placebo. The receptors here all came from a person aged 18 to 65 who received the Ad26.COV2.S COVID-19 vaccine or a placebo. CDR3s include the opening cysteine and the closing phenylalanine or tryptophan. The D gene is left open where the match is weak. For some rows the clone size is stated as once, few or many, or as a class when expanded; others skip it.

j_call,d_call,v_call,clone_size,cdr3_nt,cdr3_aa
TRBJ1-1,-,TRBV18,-,TGTGCCAGCTCCACAGGGATGAACACTGAAGCTTTCTTT,CASSTGMNTEAFF
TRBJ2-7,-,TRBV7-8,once,TGTGCCAGCAGCTCCCTGTTCACTGGCGAGCAGTACTTC,CASSSLFTGEQYF
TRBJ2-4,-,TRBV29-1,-,TGCAGCGTCGAAAGTAGACTAGCCAAAAACATTCAGTACTTC,CSVESRLAKNIQYF
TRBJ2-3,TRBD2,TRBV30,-,TGTGCCTGGACCCCCGTCGTTAGCGGGTTTACAGATACGCAGTATTTT,CAWTPVVSGFTDTQYF
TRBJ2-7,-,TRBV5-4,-,TGTGCCAGCAGCTTGGAACTTGGGGGAGCGGGCGAGCAGTACTTC,CASSLELGGAGEQYF
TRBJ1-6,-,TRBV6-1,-,TGTGCCAGCAGTGAAGGACACCCTAGTTCACCCCTCCACTTT,CASSEGHPSSPLHF
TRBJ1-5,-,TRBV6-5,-,TGTGCCAGCAGTTACTCGACCCCCGATAGCAATCAGCCCCAGCATTTT,CASSYSTPDSNQPQHF
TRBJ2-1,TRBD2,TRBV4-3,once,TGCGCCAGCAGCCAAGGGGTAGCGGGAAACAATGAGCAGTTCTTC,CASSQGVAGNNEQFF
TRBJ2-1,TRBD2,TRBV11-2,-,TGTGCCAGCAGCTTTTCGGGACTAGCGGGAGTAAGGGCCTACAATGAGCAGTTCTTC,CASSFSGLAGVRAYNEQFF
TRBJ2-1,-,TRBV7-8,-,TGTGCCAGCAGCCCCGGGACCTTGAATGAGCAGTTCTTC,CASSPGTLNEQFF
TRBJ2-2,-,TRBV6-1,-,TGTGCCAGCAGTGAACGGCCAGTGAACACCGGGGAGCTGTTTTTT,CASSERPVNTGELFF
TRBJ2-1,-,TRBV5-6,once,TGTGCCAGCAGCTTGATGGGCTATACCCCTTACAATGAGCAGTTCTTC,CASSLMGYTPYNEQFF
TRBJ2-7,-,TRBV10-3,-,TGTGCCATCAGTGAGTGGCCGGGGTACGAGCAGTACTTC,CAISEWPGYEQYF
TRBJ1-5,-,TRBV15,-,TGTGCCACCAGCAGAGATCGGCAGGGAGCTCAGCCCCAGCATTTT,CATSRDRQGAQPQHF
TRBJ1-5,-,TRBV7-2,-,TGTGCCAGCAGCTTGGTCTTAGGGCCCCAGCATTTT,CASSLVLGPQHF